One and the same sample provided the 25 T cell receptor beta chains below, sequenced in a study of PD-L1 blockade in urothelial cancer. Clones were read by immunoSEQ multiplex PCR, and TCRdb kept only the in-frame ones, dropping some. The sample includes over 2,000 clones, under 45% of them seen just once. The source material was tumor tissue, sampled before atezolizumab (anti-PD-L1) treatment. All receptors come from a man in his 60s with urothelial cancer.

The chain uses TRBV18 and TRBJ1-5; 8 bases align to TRBD1. The V gene's germline CDR1 is KGHSH and CDR2 LQKENI. This CDR3 is 18 amino acids long. Unmatched junction bases numbered 8, after V lost 0 bases and J lost 1 base. CDR3 sequence: CASSPPSAGGLSNQPQHF. CDR3 DNA: TGTGCCAGCTCACCACCTTCGGCAGGGGGCCTGAGCAATCAGCCCCAGCATTTT.

The chain links TRBV9 to TRBJ1-3; no reliable D call. V lost 0 bases, J lost 3 bases, and 7 bases lay in between. The CDR3 has 14 amino acids. Germline lookup yields CDR1 SGDLS and CDR2 YYNGEE. The CDR3, as DNA: TGTGCCAGCAGCGTAGACTGGGATGGAAACACCATATATTTT. Protein product: CASSVDWDGNTIYF.

This clone was seen only a few times. CDR3 nucleotides: TGCGCCAGCAGCCAAGGGGCAAGGGGGGCCGACTACGAGCAGTACTTC. Translated: CASSQGARGADYEQYF. This chain joins TRBV4-1 and TRBJ2-7, with D perhaps assigned TRBD1 or TRBD2 (6 bases each). The CDR3 loop spans 16 amino acids. The V and J ends lost 1 base and 3 bases respectively, with 16 bases between them. The germline CDR1 and CDR2 sequences are MGHRA and YSYEKL.

The chain uses TRBV11-3 and TRBJ2-1; 7 bases are shared with TRBD1. V trimming: 4 bases; J trimming: 6 bases; junction bases outside the gene matches: 12. Germline CDR1 reads SGHNT; CDR2 reads YENEEA. There are 16 residues in the CDR3. In DNA, the CDR3 is TGTGCCAGCAGCTCCCGGGACAGCACTTGGGGCAATGAGCAGTTCTTC. It yields the protein CASSSRDSTWGNEQFF. Supplemented by reference TRBV11-3 and TRBJ2-1, the full variable domain reads EAGVVQSPRYKIIEKKQPVAFWCNPISGHNTLYWYLQNLGQGPELLIRYENEEAVDDSQLPKDRFSAERLKGVDSTLKIQPAELGDSAVYLCASSSRDSTWGNEQFFGPGTRLTVL.

V is TRBV28 and J is TRBJ2-7; 7 nucleotides agree with TRBD2. Per the germline V gene, CDR1 is MDHEN and CDR2 is SYDVKM. CDR3 length: 15 amino acids. V lost 6 bases and J lost 1; bases outside the gene matches: 9. The CDR3 DNA follows: TGTGCCAGCAGAGGCGGGGGATTGGGGTCCTACGAGCAGTACTTC. Translated, it gives CASRGGGLGSYEQYF. The variable domain in full, with the rest retrieved from reference TRBV28 and TRBJ2-7, is DVKVTQSSRYLVKRTGEKVFLECVQDMDHENMFWYRQDPGLGLRLIYFSYDVKMKEKGDIPEGYSVSREKKERFSLILESASTNQTSMYLCASRGGGLGSYEQYFGPGTRLTVT.

V gene TRBV19 combines with J gene TRBJ1-4; D unclear. The length of the CDR3 is 13 residues. Germline V CDR1 and CDR2: LNHDA, SQIVND (reference sequence). The V gene lost 10 bases and the J gene lost 5 bases, with 14 bases spanning the gap. CDR3 amino acids: CATREQQNEKLFF. CDR3 sequence (DNA): TGTGCCACTCGTGAACAGCAGAATGAAAAACTGTTTTTT.

By share, this clone ranks as large. The genes are TRBV9 and TRBJ1-2; tentative D call: TRBD1 (5 bases). The CDR3 contains 15 residues. The germline V gene has CDR1 SGDLS and CDR2 YYNGEE. Deletions cut 3 bases from V and 8 bases from J, with 20 bases between. The chain's CDR3 is CASSAGATGVGGYTF. The CDR3 bases are TGTGCCAGCAGCGCTGGGGCGACGGGAGTTGGGGGCTACACCTTC.

This clone is judged medium-sized. The V and J genes are TRBV9 and TRBJ2-1; 7 bases align to TRBD2. Germline CDR1 is SGDLS and CDR2 is YYNGEE. CDR3 length: 15 amino acids. V shed 4 bases and J 8 bases; nucleotides not matched to a gene: 12. The CDR3 DNA follows: TGTGCCAGCAGCCCAGAGGGGCGGGGGACCCATGAGCAGTTCTTC. Translation gives CASSPEGRGTHEQFF.

By proportion, this clone is large. V and J are TRBV11-3 and TRBJ2-7; D not resolved. Germline-derived CDR1 and CDR2 are SGHNT and YENEEA. CDR3 length equals 17 residues. Trimming took 0 bases from V and 2 from J, leaving 17 bases between them. The CDR3 sequence is CASSLEGGTAWTYEQYF. Written as DNA, the CDR3 is TGTGCCAGCAGCTTAGAGGGTGGAACGGCATGGACCTACGAGCAGTACTTC. The whole variable domain, filled in from reference TRBV11-3 and TRBJ2-7, reads EAGVVQSPRYKIIEKKQPVAFWCNPISGHNTLYWYLQNLGQGPELLIRYENEEAVDDSQLPKDRFSAERLKGVDSTLKIQPAELGDSAVYLCASSLEGGTAWTYEQYFGPGTRLTVT.

This clone is labeled as large. In the same sample, other DNA sequences code for this CDR3. The rearrangement joins TRBV6-8 to TRBJ2-5; 9 nucleotides agree with TRBD2. V shed 6 bases, J shed 3 bases, and the junction held 2 bases outside the gene matches. The CDR3 covers 13 residues. Germline values: CDR1 MNHGY, CDR2 SAAAGT. This chain's CDR3 is CASRLAGKETQYF. The DNA for the CDR3 is TGTGCCAGCAGGCTAGCGGGGAAAGAGACCCAGTACTTC.

A few counts support this clone. J is TRBJ1-6 and V is TRBV6-8; no clear D gene. Trimming pared 10 bases from V and 5 bases from J, leaving 15 bases between. The CDR3 has 14 amino acids. Germline values: CDR1 MNHGY, CDR2 SAAAGT. CDR3 nucleotides: TGTGCCACGGCAGGAGACATCGATAATTCACCCCTCCACTTT. This encodes CATAGDIDNSPLHF.

In its sample, this clone is medium-sized. The gene calls are TRBV9 and TRBJ2-7; D is possibly TRBD2 (6 bases). Germline CDR1 is SGDLS and CDR2 is YYNGEE. Trimming removed 4 bases from V and 0 bases from J, with 14 bases in between. The CDR3 runs 15 residues. CDR3 loop: CASSPPGELSYEQYF. Written as DNA, the CDR3 is TGTGCCAGCAGCCCCCCGGGGGAGCTCTCCTACGAGCAGTACTTC.

The V and J genes are TRBV11-3 and TRBJ2-7, with 9 bases aligning to TRBD1. The CDR3 runs to 15 residues. The germline V gene encodes CDR1 SGHNT and CDR2 YENEEA. Losses at the gene ends were 4 bases for V and 5 bases for J; bases not matched to a gene: 9. CDR3 bases: TGTGCCAGCAGCTATCGCACAGGGGGCTTCCACGAGCAGTACTTC. Residues: CASSYRTGGFHEQYF.

J is TRBJ2-1 and V is TRBV10-2, with 9 bases aligning to TRBD2. Germline CDR1 and CDR2: WSHSY and SAAADI. CDR3 length: 14 amino acids. V was clipped by 6 bases and J by 3 bases; unmatched bases: 3. The CDR3 sequence is CASRDSGSYNEQFF. The CDR3 DNA sequence: TGCGCCAGCAGGGATAGCGGGAGCTACAATGAGCAGTTCTTC.

This clone has just a few counts. This chain links TRBV6-8 with TRBJ2-1; D not certain. Deletions cut 1 base from V and 6 bases from J, with 4 bases between. The CDR3 loop spans 12 amino acids. Germline V lookup: CDR1 MNHGY, CDR2 SAAAGT. The CDR3 is CASSYLGNEQFF. CDR3 DNA: TGTGCCAGCAGTTACTTGGGCAATGAGCAGTTCTTC.

The CDR3 DNA sequence: TGTGCCAGCAGTCTACAGGGTCTGGGGTCTGGGGCCAACGTCCTGACTTTC. As protein: CASSLQGLGSGANVLTF. The chain employs TRBV11-3 and TRBJ2-6, with D maybe TRBD1 (6 bases). V was pared by 6 bases and J by 1 base, with 16 bases between. Germline V gene data show CDR1 as SGHNT and CDR2 as YENEEA. The CDR3 consists of 17 residues.

Only one count was recorded for this clone. The V and J genes are TRBV19 and TRBJ2-1, with TRBD2 identical over 7 bases. This CDR3 spans 13 amino acids. Germline V gene data show CDR1 as LNHDA and CDR2 as SQIVND (reference sequence). With V trimmed by 3 bases and J by 5 bases, 1 base remained unmatched. CDR3 loop: CASSILADNEQFF. CDR3 nucleotides: TGTGCCAGTAGTATTCTAGCGGACAATGAGCAGTTCTTC.

The CDR3 here is CASTPVGGWEKLFF. For the CDR3, the DNA is TGTGCCAGCACGCCAGTCGGGGGATGGGAAAAACTGTTTTTT. This rearrangement joins TRBV28 to TRBJ1-4; tentatively, D is TRBD1 (5 bases). Germline loops: CDR1 MDHEN, CDR2 SYDVKM. Trimming stripped 7 bases from V and 8 bases from J, with 17 bases between. The CDR3 consists of 14 residues.

This clone is medium-sized within its sample. The chain carries TRBV9 and TRBJ2-1; 10 nucleotides line up with TRBD2. The length of the CDR3 is 16 residues. Germline V gene data show CDR1 as SGDLS and CDR2 as YYNGEE. J was trimmed by 7 bases and V by 2 bases; bases with no gene match: 9. The CDR3: CASSVDSGGSWNEQFF. The CDR3 DNA is TGTGCCAGCAGCGTTGATAGCGGGGGGTCGTGGAATGAGCAGTTCTTC. The full variable domain, with the rest looked up from reference TRBV9 and TRBJ2-1, is DSGVTQTPKHLITATGQRVTLRCSPRSGDLSVYWYQQSLDQGLQFLIQYYNGEERAKGNILERFSAQQFPDLHSELNLSSLELGDSALYFCASSVDSGGSWNEQFFGPGTRLTVL.

The V and J genes are TRBV6-8 and TRBJ2-2; 12 bases are shared with TRBD2. The CDR3 has 19 residues. The germline V gene encodes CDR1 MNHGY and CDR2 SAAAGT. V lost 5 bases and J lost 9; bases outside the gene matches: 19. Here the CDR3 reads CASSDPGLAGGPAFWELFF. The CDR3 coding sequence is TGTGCCAGCAGTGACCCCGGGCTAGCGGGAGGGCCCGCCTTCTGGGAGCTGTTTTTT.

The V gene is TRBV11-3, the J gene TRBJ2-2, with TRBD1 matching 10 bases. CDR1 is SGHNT and CDR2 is YENEEA in the germline V gene. The CDR3 totals 15 residues. J was trimmed by 6 bases and V by 5 bases; bases with no gene match: 6. The CDR3 region is CASSRLGQGAGELFF. The CDR3 bases are TGTGCCAGCAGCCGACTAGGACAGGGGGCCGGGGAGCTGTTTTTT.

The V and J genes are TRBV11-3 and TRBJ2-2; D remains ambiguous. CDR3 length equals 14 residues. Germline lookup yields CDR1 SGHNT and CDR2 YENEEA. The ends were cut back, 7 bases at V and 1 base at J, with 10 bases in the middle. The CDR3 DNA follows: TGTGCCAGCACCTCCCAGCGGAACACCGGGGAGCTGTTTTTT. Translating gives CASTSQRNTGELFF.

The chain links TRBV9 to TRBJ1-2, with 7 bases that match TRBD1. This CDR3 has 14 residues. CDR1 and CDR2 from the germline V gene are SGDLS and YYNGEE. The junction had 8 bases not matched to a gene; V was cut back by 5 bases and J by 4 bases. The CDR3 protein is CASSQQDRSYGYTF. CDR3 nucleotides: TGTGCCAGCAGTCAACAGGACAGGTCCTATGGCTACACCTTC. Full variable domain (remainder filled in from reference TRBV9 and TRBJ1-2): DSGVTQTPKHLITATGQRVTLRCSPRSGDLSVYWYQQSLDQGLQFLIQYYNGEERAKGNILERFSAQQFPDLHSELNLSSLELGDSALYFCASSQQDRSYGYTFGSGTRLTVV.

The count of this clone is one. J is TRBJ1-5 and V is TRBV10-2; weak D call: TRBD1 (6 bases). The CDR3 runs 13 residues. Trimming took off 6 bases at V and 4 bases at J, with 10 bases between the two ends. Germline V gene data show CDR1 as WSHSY and CDR2 as SAAADI. The CDR3 region has the DNA TGCGCCAGCAGCGATGACAGGAATCAGCCCCAGCATTTT. Its protein product is CASSDDRNQPQHF.

This clone was counted between two and nine times. The gene calls are TRBV12-5 and TRBJ1-5; D ambiguous. V was clipped by 0 bases and J by 15 bases, with 12 bases between them. Looked up from germline, CDR1 is LGHNT and CDR2 is FRNRAP. This CDR3 comprises 12 residues. This CDR3 reads CASGLVEGFWHF. In DNA form, the CDR3 reads TGTGCTAGTGGTTTGGTAGAAGGGTTCTGGCATTTT.